The TCR beta chain described here comes from a study of memory CD4+ T cells and cytomegalovirus serostatus. Study in general: Healthy Belgian adult donors included nine or ten CMV-positive and 24 CMV-negative people.

The sort gate was single viable CD3+CD4+CD8-CD45RO+ cells for memory CD4+ T cells. Method: immunoSEQ multiplex PCR; TCRdb's copy keeps in-frame clones and lacks some. The sample records 45,000 to 65,000 clones, 65% to 85% being singletons. The CDR3 covers 14 residues. The V gene's germline CDR1 is MNHNY and CDR2 SVGAGI (reference sequence). With 5 bases clipped from V and 5 bases from J, the junction kept 6 bases outside the gene matches. This TCR was sampled from an adult in good health and CMV-seronegative. The source material was memory CD4+ T cells from blood. The genes are TRBV6-6 and TRBJ1-2; 9 bases are shared with TRBD1. CDR3 in DNA: TGTGCCAGCAGTCCGGGACAGGGTCTATATGGCTACACCTTC. Its protein is CASSPGQGLYGYTF.